This record covers a single T cell receptor (beta chain). Its antigen remains unknown. This sample is drawn from a study of T cells after yellow fever vaccination. Whole-study results and caveats: Abundant clonotypes from the bulk population could contaminate FACS-sorted repertoires. Of the clonotypes, a small share occurred in both CD4 and CD8 compartments. Reappearance after the booster was observed for most primary-vaccination clones (96% CD4, less than 90% CD8).

V dropped 0 bases and J dropped 9 bases, with 9 bases sitting between them. The CDR3 length is 13 residues. Per germline, CDR1 MNHEY and CDR2 SVGEGT. A process of 5'RACE template switching, which added a universal primer site and UMIs, was used to make TCR cDNA. TCRdb itself ran the 5' RACE reads through MiXCR, one entry per CDR3 protein. The sample lists more than 350,000 distinct CDR3 sequences; approximately 10% were seen once. This specimen consisted of PBMCs, obtained on the day of the first yellow fever vaccination. The rearrangement links TRBV6-2 or TRBV6-3 to TRBJ2-1; no reliable D call. This TCR came from a man between 18 and 29 years old who received the YFV17D yellow fever vaccine. The DNA for the CDR3 is TGTGCCAGCAGTTACTCGGTGTTGGGTGAGCAGTTCTTC. Protein sequence: CASSYSVLGEQFF.